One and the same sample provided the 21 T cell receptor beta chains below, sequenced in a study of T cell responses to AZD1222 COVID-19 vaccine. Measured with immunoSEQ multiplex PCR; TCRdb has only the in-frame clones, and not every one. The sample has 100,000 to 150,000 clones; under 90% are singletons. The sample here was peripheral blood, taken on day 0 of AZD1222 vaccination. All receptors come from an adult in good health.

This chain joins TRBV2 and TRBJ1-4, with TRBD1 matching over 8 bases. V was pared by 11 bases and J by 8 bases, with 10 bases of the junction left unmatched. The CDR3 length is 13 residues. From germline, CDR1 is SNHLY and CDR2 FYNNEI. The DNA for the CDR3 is TGTGCCTGCAAGACGGACAGGGTCGAAAAACTGTTTTTT. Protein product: CACKTDRVEKLFF.

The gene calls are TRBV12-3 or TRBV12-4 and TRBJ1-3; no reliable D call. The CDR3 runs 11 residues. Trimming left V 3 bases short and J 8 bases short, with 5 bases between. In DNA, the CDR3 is TGTGCCAGCAGTTTCGGCGACACCATATATTTT. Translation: CASSFGDTIYF.

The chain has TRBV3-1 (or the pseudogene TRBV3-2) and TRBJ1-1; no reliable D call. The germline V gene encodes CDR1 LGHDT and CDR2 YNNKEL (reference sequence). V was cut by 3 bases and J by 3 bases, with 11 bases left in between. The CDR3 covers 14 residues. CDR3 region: CASSQTSGYTEAFF. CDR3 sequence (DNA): TGTGCCAGCAGCCAGACCTCGGGGTACACTGAAGCTTTCTTT.

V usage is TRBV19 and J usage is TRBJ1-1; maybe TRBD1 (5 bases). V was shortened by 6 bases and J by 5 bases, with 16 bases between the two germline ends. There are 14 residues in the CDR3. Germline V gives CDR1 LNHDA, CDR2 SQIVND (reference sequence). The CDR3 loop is CASSPVGKGTEAFF. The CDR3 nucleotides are TGTGCCAGTAGCCCGGTCGGAAAGGGGACTGAAGCTTTCTTT.

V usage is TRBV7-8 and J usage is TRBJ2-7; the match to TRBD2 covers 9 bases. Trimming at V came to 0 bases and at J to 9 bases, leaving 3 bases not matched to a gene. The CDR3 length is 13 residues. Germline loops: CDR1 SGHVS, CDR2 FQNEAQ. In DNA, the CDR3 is TGTGCCAGCAGCTTAGCGCGGGGGGGCGGGCAGTACTTC. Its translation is CASSLARGGGQYF.

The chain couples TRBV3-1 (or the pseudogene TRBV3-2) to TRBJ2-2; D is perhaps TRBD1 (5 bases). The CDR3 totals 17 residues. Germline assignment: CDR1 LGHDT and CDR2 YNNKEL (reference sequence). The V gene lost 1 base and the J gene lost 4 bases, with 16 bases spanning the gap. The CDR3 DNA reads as TGTGCCAGCAGCCAAGGATCCCAGGCAGGGTCCACCGGGGAGCTGTTTTTT. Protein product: CASSQGSQAGSTGELFF.

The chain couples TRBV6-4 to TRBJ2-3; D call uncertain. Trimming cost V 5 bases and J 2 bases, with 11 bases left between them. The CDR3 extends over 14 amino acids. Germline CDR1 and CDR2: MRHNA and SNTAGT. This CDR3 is CASSSDSSTDTQYF. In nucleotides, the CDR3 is TGTGCCAGCAGTTCCGACTCGTCCACAGATACGCAGTATTTT.

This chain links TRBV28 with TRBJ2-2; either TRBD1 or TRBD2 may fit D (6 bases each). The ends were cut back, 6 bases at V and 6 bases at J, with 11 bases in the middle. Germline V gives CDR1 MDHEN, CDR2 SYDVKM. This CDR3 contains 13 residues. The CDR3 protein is CASRKRGAGELFF. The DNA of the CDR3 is TGTGCCAGCAGAAAGAGGGGGGCCGGGGAGCTGTTTTTT.

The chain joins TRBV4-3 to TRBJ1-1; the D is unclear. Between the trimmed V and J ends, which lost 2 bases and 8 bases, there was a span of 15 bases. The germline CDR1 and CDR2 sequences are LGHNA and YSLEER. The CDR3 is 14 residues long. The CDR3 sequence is CASSQTFVQDEAFF. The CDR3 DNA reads TGCGCCAGCAGCCAAACTTTCGTCCAGGACGAAGCTTTCTTT.

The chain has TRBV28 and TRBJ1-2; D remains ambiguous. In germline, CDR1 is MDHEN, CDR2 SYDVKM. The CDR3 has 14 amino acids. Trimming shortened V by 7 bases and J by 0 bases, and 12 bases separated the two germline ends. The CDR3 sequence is CASKPVASNYGYTF. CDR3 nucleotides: TGTGCCAGCAAACCGGTCGCTTCTAACTATGGCTACACCTTC.

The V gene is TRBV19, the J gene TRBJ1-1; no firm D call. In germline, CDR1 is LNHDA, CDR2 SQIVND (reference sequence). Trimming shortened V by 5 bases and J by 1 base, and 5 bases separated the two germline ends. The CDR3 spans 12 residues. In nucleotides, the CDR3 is TGTGCCAGTAGTTGGCAGAACACTGAAGCTTTCTTT. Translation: CASSWQNTEAFF.

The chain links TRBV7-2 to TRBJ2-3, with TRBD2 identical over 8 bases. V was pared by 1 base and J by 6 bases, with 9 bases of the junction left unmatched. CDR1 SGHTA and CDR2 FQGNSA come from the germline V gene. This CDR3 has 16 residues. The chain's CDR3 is CASSLVSGGGRDTQYF. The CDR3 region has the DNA TGTGCCAGCAGCTTAGTGTCGGGCGGGGGGCGCGATACGCAGTATTTT.

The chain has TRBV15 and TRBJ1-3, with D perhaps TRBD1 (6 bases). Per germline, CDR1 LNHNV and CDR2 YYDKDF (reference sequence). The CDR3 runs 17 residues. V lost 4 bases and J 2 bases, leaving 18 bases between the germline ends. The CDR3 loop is CATSTGSGGPAGNTIYF. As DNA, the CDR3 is TGTGCCACCAGCACCGGATCCGGGGGCCCCGCTGGAAACACCATATATTTT.

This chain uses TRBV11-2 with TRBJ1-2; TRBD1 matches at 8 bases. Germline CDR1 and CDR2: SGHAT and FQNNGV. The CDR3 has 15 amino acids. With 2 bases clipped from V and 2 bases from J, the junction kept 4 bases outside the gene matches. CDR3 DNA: TGTGCCAGCAGCTTAATGTCAGGGGGCAACTATGGCTACACCTTC. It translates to CASSLMSGGNYGYTF.

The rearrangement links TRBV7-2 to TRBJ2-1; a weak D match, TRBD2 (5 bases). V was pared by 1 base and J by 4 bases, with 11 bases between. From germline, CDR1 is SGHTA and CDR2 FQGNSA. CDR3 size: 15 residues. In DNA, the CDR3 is TGTGCCAGCAGCTTAGGCCTCGGGAATTACAATGAGCAGTTCTTC. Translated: CASSLGLGNYNEQFF.

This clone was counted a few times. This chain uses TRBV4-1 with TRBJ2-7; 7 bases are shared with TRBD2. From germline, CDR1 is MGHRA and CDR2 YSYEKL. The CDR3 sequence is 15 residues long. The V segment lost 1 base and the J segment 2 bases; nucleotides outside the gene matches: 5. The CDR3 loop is CASSQGASGTYEQYF. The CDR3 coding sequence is TGCGCCAGCAGCCAAGGGGCTAGCGGAACCTACGAGCAGTACTTC.

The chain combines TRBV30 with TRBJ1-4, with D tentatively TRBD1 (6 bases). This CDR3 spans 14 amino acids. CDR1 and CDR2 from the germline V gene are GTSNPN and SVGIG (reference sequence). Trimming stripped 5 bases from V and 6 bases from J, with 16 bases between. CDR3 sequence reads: CAWAKTGRYEKLFF. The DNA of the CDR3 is TGTGCCTGGGCAAAGACAGGTCGTTATGAAAAACTGTTTTTT.

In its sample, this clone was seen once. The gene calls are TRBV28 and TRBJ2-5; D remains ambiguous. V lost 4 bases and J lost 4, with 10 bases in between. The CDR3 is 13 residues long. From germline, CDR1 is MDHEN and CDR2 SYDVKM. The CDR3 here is CASSYTSRETQYF. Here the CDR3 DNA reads TGTGCCAGCAGTTATACATCCAGAGAGACCCAGTACTTC.

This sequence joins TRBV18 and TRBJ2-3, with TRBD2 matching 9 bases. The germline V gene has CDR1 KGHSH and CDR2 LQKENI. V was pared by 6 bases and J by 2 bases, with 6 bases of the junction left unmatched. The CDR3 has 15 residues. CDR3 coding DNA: TGTGCCAGCTCCTATAGCGGGGGTTTCACAGATACGCAGTATTTT. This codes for CASSYSGGFTDTQYF. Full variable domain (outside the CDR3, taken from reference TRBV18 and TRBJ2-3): NAGVMQNPRHLVRRRGQEARLRCSPMKGHSHVYWYRQLPEEGLKFMVYLQKENIIDESGMPKERFSAEFPKEGPSILRIQQVVRGDSAAYFCASSYSGGFTDTQYFGPGTRLTVL.

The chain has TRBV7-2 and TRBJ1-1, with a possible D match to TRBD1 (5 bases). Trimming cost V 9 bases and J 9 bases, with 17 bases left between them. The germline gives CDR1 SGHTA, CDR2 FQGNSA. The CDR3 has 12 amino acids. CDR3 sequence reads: CASGSFGAQAFF. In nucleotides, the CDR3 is TGTGCCAGTGGATCCTTCGGGGCCCAAGCTTTCTTT.

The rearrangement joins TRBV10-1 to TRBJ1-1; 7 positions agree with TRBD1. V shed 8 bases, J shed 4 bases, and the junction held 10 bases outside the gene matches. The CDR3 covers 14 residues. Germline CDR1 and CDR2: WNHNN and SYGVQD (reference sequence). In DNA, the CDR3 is TGCGCCAGCCCCCTGACAGGGACCCTCACTGAAGCTTTCTTT. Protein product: CASPLTGTLTEAFF.